These T cell receptor beta chains were read from a single sample in a study of regulatory T cells in long-lasting Graves disease. Via MiXCR, TCRdb re-called the multiplex PCR reads, giving one row per CDR3 protein. The data contain approximately 350,000 distinct CDR3 sequences, 15% to 20% of them singletons. The data were also submitted as part of a second study, on T cells in Graves' hyperthyroidism and ophthalmopathy.

This material consisted of peripheral blood mononuclear cells (PBMCs), taken at new diagnosis, from a patient treated with antithyroid drugs. The source is a woman between 18 and 29 years old with Graves disease. CDR3s include the opening cysteine and the closing phenylalanine or tryptophan. A D gene is named only where the DNA matches it firmly. Only part of the rows carry a size: once, few, many, or a class if the clone is expanded.

v_call	clone_size	j_call	d_call	cdr3_nt	cdr3_aa
TRBV3-1	many	TRBJ2-7	TRBD2	TGTGCCAGCAGCCTAGGGACTAGCGGGGGCCTTAGCTCCTACGAGCAGTACTTC	CASSLGTSGGLSSYEQYF
TRBV10-3	many	TRBJ2-7	NA	TGTGCCATCTTGGGTGGAGCCGGCCTGGAGCAGTACTTC	CAILGGAGLEQYF
TRBV7-8	once	TRBJ1-5	NA	TGTGCCAGCAGCTTAGCAGACAGCTTAAATCAGCCCCAGCATTTT	CASSLADSLNQPQHF
TRBV18	many	TRBJ2-7	TRBD1	TGTGCCAGCTCTCGGACAGGCTGGAACGAGCAGTACTTC	CASSRTGWNEQYF
TRBV13	NA	TRBJ2-3	TRBD2	TGTGCCAGCAGCTTAGGTCGGGGGGGCCAGTATTTT	CASSLGRGGQYF
TRBV11-1	many	TRBJ2-7	TRBD1	TGTGCCAGCAGCTTCCGAGGGGACAGGGCCTACGAGCAGTACTTC	CASSFRGDRAYEQYF
TRBV20-1	NA	TRBJ1-1	NA	TGCAGTGCTACCAGACCCGTTACAGAGAATACGGAAGCTTGCTTT	CSATRPVTENTEACF
TRBV5-1	many	TRBJ2-5	NA	TGCGCCAGCAGCTCTGCCGGGACCAAGGAGACCCAGTACTTC	CASSSAGTKETQYF
TRBV5-1	many	TRBJ2-1	NA	TGCGCCAGCAGCTTGGCCGTAAGAGGGGCCAATGAGCAGTTCTTC	CASSLAVRGANEQFF
TRBV19	NA	TRBJ2-7	TRBD2	TGTGCCAGTAGTATCTCAGCGGGAGGCGCCTCCTACGAGCAGTACTTC	CASSISAGGASYEQYF
TRBV2	NA	TRBJ1-2	NA	TGTGCCAGCAGTGAAGGGCCAGGGGAAAACTATGGCTACACCTTC	CASSEGPGENYGYTF
TRBV20-1	many	TRBJ1-1	NA	TGCAGTGCTACCCCCATCACTGAAGCTTTCTTT	CSATPITEAFF
TRBV20-1	many	TRBJ2-7	NA	TGCAGTGCGGAGAACAGGGCCGAGCAGTACTTC	CSAENRAEQYF
TRBV5-1	few	TRBJ1-5	TRBD1	TGCGCCAGCAGCTTGGGGGACAGGGGACTAGATCAGCCCCAGCATTTT	CASSLGDRGLDQPQHF
TRBV13	NA	TRBJ2-2	NA	TGTGCCAGCAGCTTCCTGACAGTCCTTTCCCCCGGGGAGCTGTTTTTT	CASSFLTVLSPGELFF
TRBV6-2/TRBV6-3	many	TRBJ1-1	NA	TGTGCCAGCAGTGCCCAGGGGCGCTCGACTGAAGCTTTCTTT	CASSAQGRSTEAFF
TRBV5-1	NA	TRBJ1-4	NA	TGCGCCAGCAGCACCGGGGAGTCGCGAACTAATGAAAAACTGTTTTTT	CASSTGESRTNEKLFF
TRBV6-1	many	TRBJ1-3	NA	TGTGCCAGCAGCCCCGCTCGCGGGATTGGAAACACCATATATTTT	CASSPARGIGNTIYF
TRBV7-9	many	TRBJ2-7	NA	TGTGCCAGCAGCTTAGCGGAGGGCGAGCAGTACTTC	CASSLAEGEQYF
TRBV28	many	TRBJ2-3	TRBD2	TGTGCCAGCAGTCCTGAGGGACTAGCGGACACAGATACGCAGTATTTT	CASSPEGLADTDTQYF
TRBV6-9	NA	TRBJ1-5	NA	TGTGCCAGCAGTTACGGGGCAGGGAGTGGTCAGCCCCAGCATTTT	CASSYGAGSGQPQHF
TRBV5-6	NA	TRBJ2-5	TRBD2	TGTGCCAGCAGCTTGGGGCTCCTGCGGGGGAGACACCAAGAGACCCAGTACTTC	CASSLGLLRGRHQETQYF
TRBV29-1	many	TRBJ2-7	TRBD2	TGCAGCGTTGTGAGATTAGGTAGCGGGAACTACGAGCAGTACTTC	CSVVRLGSGNYEQYF
TRBV30	many	TRBJ2-7	NA	TGTGCCTGGAGTGTACGGGGCCCTGCGACAGCCTACGAGCAGTACTTC	CAWSVRGPATAYEQYF
TRBV20-1	many	TRBJ2-7	NA	TGCAGTGCAAAGACGGACAGATACGAGCAGTACTTC	CSAKTDRYEQYF
TRBV27	few	TRBJ2-2	NA	TGTGCCAGCTCTGGACTAACCGGGGAGCTGTTTTTT	CASSGLTGELFF
TRBV29-1	NA	TRBJ2-2	NA	TGCAGCGTTCTACGGTCGGTCACCGGGGAGCTGTTTTTT	CSVLRSVTGELFF
TRBV15	NA	TRBJ1-3	NA	TGTGCCACCAGCGGAGGGGCCTCGAGCTCTGGAAACACCATATATTTT	CATSGGASSSGNTIYF
TRBV7-3	many	TRBJ2-7	NA	TGTGCCAGCAGCGATTACAGAGGCTACGAGCAGTACTTC	CASSDYRGYEQYF
TRBV12-5	NA	TRBJ2-1	NA	TGTGCTAGTGGTCCGGACAATGAGCAGTTCTTC	CASGPDNEQFF
TRBV27	many	TRBJ1-5	NA	TGTGCCAGCAGTTTAATGTCTAATCAGCCCCAGCATTTT	CASSLMSNQPQHF
TRBV12-3/TRBV12-4	NA	TRBJ2-4	NA	TGTGCCAGCAGCGGACCGGACGGAGCCAAAAACATTCAGTACTTC	CASSGPDGAKNIQYF
TRBV7-8	many	TRBJ1-5	NA	TGTGCCAGCAGCCCCGGGGGGGCCAATCAGCCCCAGCATTTT	CASSPGGANQPQHF
TRBV7-3	many	TRBJ2-3	TRBD1	TGTGCCAGCAGCCAGACGGGACAGGGTTCGGATACGCAGTATTTT	CASSQTGQGSDTQYF
TRBV5-6	many	TRBJ1-6	TRBD1	TGTGCCAGCAGCGTTGGACAGGGTGGGTCACCCCTCCACTTT	CASSVGQGGSPLHF
TRBV20-1	NA	TRBJ2-7	NA	TGCAGTGCTAGAGTTTTGGGGGCTCCCTACGAGCAGTACTTC	CSARVLGAPYEQYF
TRBV20-1	NA	TRBJ2-5	NA	TGCAGTGCTAGAGATTCCGGGGTGCAAGAGACCCAGTACTTC	CSARDSGVQETQYF
TRBV12-3/TRBV12-4	many	TRBJ1-1	TRBD1	TGTGCCAGCACCCGACAGGGGGGGAAGGCTGAAGCTTTCTTT	CASTRQGGKAEAFF
TRBV13	many	TRBJ2-1	NA	TGTGCCAGCAGCTGGGACTTGTACAATGAGCAGTTCTTC	CASSWDLYNEQFF
TRBV19	NA	TRBJ1-4	NA	TGTGCCAGCCGGACACCGGCAACTAATGAAAAACTGTTTTTT	CASRTPATNEKLFF
TRBV12-3/TRBV12-4	many	TRBJ2-5	NA	TGTGCCAGCAGTATATCCACCCCAGAGACCCAGTACTTC	CASSISTPETQYF
TRBV6-2/TRBV6-3	many	TRBJ2-2	TRBD2	TGTGCCAGCATGTTGGTAGCGGGATCTACCGGGGAGCTGTTTTTT	CASMLVAGSTGELFF
TRBV12-3/TRBV12-4	many	TRBJ1-2	NA	TGTGCCAGCGCCTCGGATCCGGGAAACAACTATGGCTACACCTTC	CASASDPGNNYGYTF
TRBV4-2	many	TRBJ2-6	TRBD2	TGTGCCAGCAGCCAAGACGGGGGAGGGCCATCTGGGGCCAACGTCCTGACTTTC	CASSQDGGGPSGANVLTF
TRBV10-1	NA	TRBJ1-1	NA	TGCGCCGGGTCAGCAGGAGACACTGAAGCTTTCTTT	CAGSAGDTEAFF
TRBV5-1	many	TRBJ2-2	NA	TGCGCCAGCAGCTTGATGATGGCCGGGGAGCTGTTTTTT	CASSLMMAGELFF
TRBV18	many	TRBJ1-2	NA	TGTGCCAGCTCACCGAGGGTGAACTATGGCTACACCTTC	CASSPRVNYGYTF
TRBV28	many	TRBJ2-7	NA	TGTGCCAGCAGTGGGTATTACGAGCAGTACTTC	CASSGYYEQYF
TRBV20-1	few	TRBJ1-1	NA	TGCAGTGCTAGAGGGTTCCGAGCCACTGAAGCTTTCTTT	CSARGFRATEAFF
TRBV28	many	TRBJ2-1	NA	TGTGCCAGCAGGGCGCTTGGCGGCCGGTACAATGAGCAGTTCTTC	CASRALGGRYNEQFF
TRBV5-5	few	TRBJ1-2	NA	TGTGCCAGCAGCTTGGATTGGACAGAGGATGACTATGGCTACACCTTC	CASSLDWTEDDYGYTF
TRBV25-1	few	TRBJ1-1	NA	TGTGCCAGCAGTGAATTCGGGGGATACACTGAAGCTTTCTTT	CASSEFGGYTEAFF
TRBV30	many	TRBJ1-1	NA	TGTGCCTGGAAGACAGGATTGGGAGTCGGAGCTGAAGCTTTCTTT	CAWKTGLGVGAEAFF
TRBV5-5	many	TRBJ2-1	NA	TGTGCCAGCAGCATTCTCCGGGACTGGACGTACAATGAGCAGTTCTTC	CASSILRDWTYNEQFF
TRBV7-8	once	TRBJ2-7	NA	TGTGCCAGCAGCTTAGCATCGGGCCCCCCAGGGGAGCAGTACTTC	CASSLASGPPGEQYF